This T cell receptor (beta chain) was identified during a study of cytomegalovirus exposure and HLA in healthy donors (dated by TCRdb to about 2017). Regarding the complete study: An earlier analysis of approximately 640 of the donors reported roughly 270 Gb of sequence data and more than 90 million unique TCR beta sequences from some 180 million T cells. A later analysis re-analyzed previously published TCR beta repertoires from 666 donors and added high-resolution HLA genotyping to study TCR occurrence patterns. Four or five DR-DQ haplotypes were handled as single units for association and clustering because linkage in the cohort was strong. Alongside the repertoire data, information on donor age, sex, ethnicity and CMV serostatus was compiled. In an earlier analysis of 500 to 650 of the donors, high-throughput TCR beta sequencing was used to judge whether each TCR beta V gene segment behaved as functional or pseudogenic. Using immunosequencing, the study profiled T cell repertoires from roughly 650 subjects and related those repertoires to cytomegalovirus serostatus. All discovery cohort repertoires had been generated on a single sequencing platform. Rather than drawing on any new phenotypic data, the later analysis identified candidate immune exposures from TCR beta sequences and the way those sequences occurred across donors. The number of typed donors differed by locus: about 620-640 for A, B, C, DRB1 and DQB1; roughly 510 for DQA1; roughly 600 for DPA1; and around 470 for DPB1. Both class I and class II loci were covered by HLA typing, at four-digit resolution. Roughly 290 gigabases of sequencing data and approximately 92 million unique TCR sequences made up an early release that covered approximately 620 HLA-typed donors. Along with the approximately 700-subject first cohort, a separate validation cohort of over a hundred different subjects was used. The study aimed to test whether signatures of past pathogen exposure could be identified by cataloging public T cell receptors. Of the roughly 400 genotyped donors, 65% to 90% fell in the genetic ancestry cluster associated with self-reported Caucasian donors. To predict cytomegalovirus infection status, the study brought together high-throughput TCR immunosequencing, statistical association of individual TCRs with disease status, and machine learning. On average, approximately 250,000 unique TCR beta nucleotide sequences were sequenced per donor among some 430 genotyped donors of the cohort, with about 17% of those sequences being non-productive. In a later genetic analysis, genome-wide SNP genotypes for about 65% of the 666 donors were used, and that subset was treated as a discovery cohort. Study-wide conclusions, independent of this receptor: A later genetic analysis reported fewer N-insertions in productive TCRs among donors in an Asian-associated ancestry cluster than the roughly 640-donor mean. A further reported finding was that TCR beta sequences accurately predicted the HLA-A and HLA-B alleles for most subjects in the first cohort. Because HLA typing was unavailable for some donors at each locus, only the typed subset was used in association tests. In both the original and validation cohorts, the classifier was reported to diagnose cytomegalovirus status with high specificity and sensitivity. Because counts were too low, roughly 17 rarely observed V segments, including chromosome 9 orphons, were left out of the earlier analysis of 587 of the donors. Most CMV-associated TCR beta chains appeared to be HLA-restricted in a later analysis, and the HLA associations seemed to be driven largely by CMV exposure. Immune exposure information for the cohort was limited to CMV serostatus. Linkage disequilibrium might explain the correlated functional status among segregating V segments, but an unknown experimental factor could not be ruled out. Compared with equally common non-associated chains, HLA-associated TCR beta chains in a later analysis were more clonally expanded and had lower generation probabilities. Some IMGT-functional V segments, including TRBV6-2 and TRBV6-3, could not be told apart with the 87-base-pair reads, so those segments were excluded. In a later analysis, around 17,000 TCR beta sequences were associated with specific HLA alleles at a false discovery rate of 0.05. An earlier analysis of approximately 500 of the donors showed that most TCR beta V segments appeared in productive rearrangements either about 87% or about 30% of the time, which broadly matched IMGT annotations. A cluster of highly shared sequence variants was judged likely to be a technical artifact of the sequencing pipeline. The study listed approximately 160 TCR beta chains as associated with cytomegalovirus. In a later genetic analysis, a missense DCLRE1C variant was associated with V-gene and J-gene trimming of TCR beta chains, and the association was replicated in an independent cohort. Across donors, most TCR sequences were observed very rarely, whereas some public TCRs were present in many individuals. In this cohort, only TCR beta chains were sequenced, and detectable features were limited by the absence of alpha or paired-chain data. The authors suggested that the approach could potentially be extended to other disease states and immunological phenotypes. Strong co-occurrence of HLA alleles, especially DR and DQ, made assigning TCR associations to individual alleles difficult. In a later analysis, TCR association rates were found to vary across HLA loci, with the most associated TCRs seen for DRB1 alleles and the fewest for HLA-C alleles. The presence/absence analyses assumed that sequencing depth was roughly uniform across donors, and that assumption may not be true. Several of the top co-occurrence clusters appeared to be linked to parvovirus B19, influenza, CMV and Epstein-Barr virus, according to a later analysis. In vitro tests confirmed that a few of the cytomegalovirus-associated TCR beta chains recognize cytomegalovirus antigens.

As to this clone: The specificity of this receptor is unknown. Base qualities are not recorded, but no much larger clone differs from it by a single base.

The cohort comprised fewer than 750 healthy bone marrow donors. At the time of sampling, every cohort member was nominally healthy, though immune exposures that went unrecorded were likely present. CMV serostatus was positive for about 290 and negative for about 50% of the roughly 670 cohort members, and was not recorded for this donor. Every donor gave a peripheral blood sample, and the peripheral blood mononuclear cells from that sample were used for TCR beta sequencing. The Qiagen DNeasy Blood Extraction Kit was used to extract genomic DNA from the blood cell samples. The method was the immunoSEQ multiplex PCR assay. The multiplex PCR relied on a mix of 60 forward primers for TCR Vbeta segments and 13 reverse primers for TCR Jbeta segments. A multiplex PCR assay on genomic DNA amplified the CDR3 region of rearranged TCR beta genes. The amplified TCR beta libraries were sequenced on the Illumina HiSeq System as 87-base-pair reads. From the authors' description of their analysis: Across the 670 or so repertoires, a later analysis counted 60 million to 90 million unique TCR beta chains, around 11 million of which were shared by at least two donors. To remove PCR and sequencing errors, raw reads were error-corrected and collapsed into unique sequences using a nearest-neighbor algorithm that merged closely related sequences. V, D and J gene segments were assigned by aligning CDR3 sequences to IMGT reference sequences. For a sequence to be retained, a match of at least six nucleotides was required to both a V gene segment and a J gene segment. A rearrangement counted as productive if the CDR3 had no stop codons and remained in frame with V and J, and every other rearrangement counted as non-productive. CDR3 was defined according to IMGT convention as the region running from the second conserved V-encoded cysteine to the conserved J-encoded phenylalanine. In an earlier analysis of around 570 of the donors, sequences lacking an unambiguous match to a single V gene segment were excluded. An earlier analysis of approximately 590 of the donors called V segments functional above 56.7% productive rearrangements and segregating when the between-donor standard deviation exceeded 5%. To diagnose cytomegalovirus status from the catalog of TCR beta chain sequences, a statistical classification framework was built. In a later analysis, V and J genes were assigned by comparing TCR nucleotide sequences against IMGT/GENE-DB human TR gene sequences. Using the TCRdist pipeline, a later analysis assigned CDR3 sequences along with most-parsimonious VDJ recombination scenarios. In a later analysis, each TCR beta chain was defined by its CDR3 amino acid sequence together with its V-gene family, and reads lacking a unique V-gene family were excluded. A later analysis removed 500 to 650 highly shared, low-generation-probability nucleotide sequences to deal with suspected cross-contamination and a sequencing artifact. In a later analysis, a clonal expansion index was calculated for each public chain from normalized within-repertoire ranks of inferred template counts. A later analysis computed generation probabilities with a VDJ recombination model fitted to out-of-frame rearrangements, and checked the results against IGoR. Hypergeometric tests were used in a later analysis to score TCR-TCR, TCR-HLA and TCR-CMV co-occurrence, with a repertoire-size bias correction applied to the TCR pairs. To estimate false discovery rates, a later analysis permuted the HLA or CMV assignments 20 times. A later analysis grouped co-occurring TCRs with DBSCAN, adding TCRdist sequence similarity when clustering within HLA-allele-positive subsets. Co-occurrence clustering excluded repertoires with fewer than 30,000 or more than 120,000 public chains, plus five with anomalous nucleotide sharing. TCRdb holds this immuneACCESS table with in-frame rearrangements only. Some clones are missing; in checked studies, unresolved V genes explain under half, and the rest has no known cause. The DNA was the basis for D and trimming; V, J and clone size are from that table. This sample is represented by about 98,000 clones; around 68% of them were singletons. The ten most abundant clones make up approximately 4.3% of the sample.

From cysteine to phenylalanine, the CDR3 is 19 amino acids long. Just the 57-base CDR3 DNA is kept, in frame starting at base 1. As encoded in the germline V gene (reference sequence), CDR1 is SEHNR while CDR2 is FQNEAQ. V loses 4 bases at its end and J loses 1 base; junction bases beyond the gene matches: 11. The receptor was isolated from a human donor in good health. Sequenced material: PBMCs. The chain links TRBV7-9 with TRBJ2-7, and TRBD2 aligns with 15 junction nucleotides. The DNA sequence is TGTGCCAGCAGCTCCGCCCAGGGACTAGCGGGAGGTAAATCCTACGAGCAGTACTTC. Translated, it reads CASSSAQGLAGGKSYEQYF.